This T cell receptor beta chain was captured in a study of blood T cell repertoires in COVID-19. The CDR3 consists of 12 residues. The germline V gene has CDR1 SQVTM and CDR2 ANQGSEA. With 6 bases removed from V and 7 bases from J, the gap between germline ends came to 15 bases. Repertoires were generated with immunoSEQ multiplex PCR, while TCRdb's copy carries only in-frame clones and drops some. The data show over 150,000 clones, more than 85% seen once. This receptor was taken from a man in his fifties or sixties with COVID-19, enrolled during active disease. V and J are TRBV29-1 and TRBJ1-2, with a possible D match to TRBD1 (5 bases). The specimen was peripheral blood. The CDR3 DNA is TGCAGCGTACGGGACTTTCGCGGTGGCTACACCTTC. Translation gives CSVRDFRGGYTF.